This is a list of T cell receptor beta chains from one sample in a study of identical twins. MiXCR, applied by TCRdb to the 5' RACE reads, yields one record per CDR3 protein. The sample holds 1.5 million or so distinct CDR3 sequences, under 35% seen once. The sample comprised cord blood. The receptors were gathered from a newborn girl in good health. The CDR3 runs from the conserved cysteine through the conserved F or W. The D gene is left open where the match is weak. The size field is filled for only some rows; it gives once, few, many or a size class.

J gene	D gene	V gene	CDR3 length	clone size	CDR3 DNA	CDR3 protein
TRBJ2-5	TRBD2	TRBV20-1	14	NA	TGCAGTGCTCCACTCGCGGGGGTACAAGAGACCCAGTACTTC	CSAPLAGVQETQYF
TRBJ1-5	NA	TRBV12-3/TRBV12-4	15	few	TGTGCCAGCAGTTTTCGGCAGGCGGGCAATCAGCCCCAGCATTTT	CASSFRQAGNQPQHF
TRBJ2-7	TRBD1	TRBV18	13	NA	TGTGCCAGCTCAGAGCAGACAGGGTACGAGCAGTACTTC	CASSEQTGYEQYF
TRBJ2-1	NA	TRBV7-6	15	NA	TGTGCCAGCAGCCAAAATCCGACTCCCTCCGAGACCCAGTTCTTC	CASSQNPTPSETQFF
TRBJ2-3	NA	TRBV2	13	few	TGTGCCAGCAGGATCCGGGGCCTGGATACGCAGTATTTT	CASRIRGLDTQYF
TRBJ2-7	TRBD1	TRBV29-1	14	NA	TGCAGCGTCGGCAGGGGGTCCAACTCCTACGAGCAGTACTTC	CSVGRGSNSYEQYF
TRBJ2-3	TRBD1	TRBV6-5	17	few	TGTGCCAGCAGTTACCTTTCGGGACAGGGCCACACAGATACGCAGTATTTT	CASSYLSGQGHTDTQYF
TRBJ2-5	NA	TRBV20-1	13	NA	TGCAGTGCTACCGACAGGTTCGGTCAGCAGCAGTACTTC	CSATDRFGQQQYF
TRBJ1-1	NA	TRBV15	13	few	TGTGCCACCAGCAGCCCTCAGGGTACTGAAGCTTTCTTT	CATSSPQGTEAFF
TRBJ1-5	TRBD1	TRBV20-1	14	few	TGCAGTGCTAGAGGAGGGACAGGGCCCCAGCCCCAGCATTTT	CSARGGTGPQPQHF
TRBJ1-4	TRBD1	TRBV4-2	15	NA	TGTGCCAGCAGCCAAGGAGCTGGACAGGGAGAAAAACTGTTTTTT	CASSQGAGQGEKLFF
TRBJ2-3	TRBD2	TRBV5-1	15	few	TGCGCCAGCAGCTTGAGCGGGAGGGCGGACGATACGCAGTATTTT	CASSLSGRADDTQYF
TRBJ2-5	NA	TRBV7-9	15	NA	TGTGCCAGCAGCTTAGGGGGGGAGTATCAAGAGACCCAGTACTTC	CASSLGGEYQETQYF
TRBJ1-1	NA	TRBV2	13	NA	TGTGCCACGAACCCCGGGGGTTGGACTGAAGCTTTCTTT	CATNPGGWTEAFF
TRBJ1-2	NA	TRBV20-1	13	once	TGCAGTGCCCAACAGGGATTGGGATATGGCTACACCTTC	CSAQQGLGYGYTF
TRBJ2-3	NA	TRBV19	13	NA	TGTGCCAGTAGTACTAGCGACCTGGATACGCAGTATTTT	CASSTSDLDTQYF
TRBJ1-6	NA	TRBV4-2	17	NA	TGTGCCAGCAGCCAAGAGTTTGGATACCCCTATAATTCACCCCTCCACTTT	CASSQEFGYPYNSPLHF